The T cell receptor (beta chain) under discussion was sequenced for a study of HIV-infected patients and healthy controls. General observations from the study: HIV-infected repertoires had significantly higher mean Gini indices than controls, possibly reflecting oligoclonality. Comparisons were complicated because patients and controls had unequal numbers of distinct sequences.

cDNA was made from approximately 0.55 ug RNA using alpha and beta constant primers. Alpha and beta chain libraries were made separately by chain-specific third strand synthesis with multiplexing indices. Two random hexamers, added before amplification and joined, formed each molecule's 12-nucleotide barcode. Each CDR3 protein is one row after TCRdb ran MiXCR on the 5' RACE reads. The repertoire holds around 26,000 distinct CDR3 sequences, with 8.5% to 9% as singletons. No cell fractionation was done, so the repertoire covers all unsorted peripheral blood T cells. RNA came from 2.5 to 3 ml of peripheral blood. V was clipped by 4 bases and J by 0 bases, with 10 bases between them. This CDR3 has 16 amino acids. Germline loops: CDR1 MNHEY, CDR2 SMNVEV (reference sequence). This clonotype was counted a few times. The antigen remains unidentified.

This chain links TRBV27 with TRBJ2-6; D gene unclear. The sequence was obtained from an adult in good health. Sequenced material: blood. The CDR3 bases are TGTGCCAGCAGTTCCCCACCTTACTCTGGGGCCAACGTCCTGACTTTC. Protein sequence: CASSSPPYSGANVLTF. The full variable domain, in which reference TRBV27 and TRBJ2-6 provide the parts outside the CDR3, is EAQVTQNPRYLITVTGKKLTVTCSQNMNHEYMSWYRQDPGLGLRQIYYSMNVEVTDKGDVPEGYKVSRKEKRNFPLILESPSPNQTSLYFCASSSPPYSGANVLTFGAGSRLTVL.